Listed here are 3 T cell receptor beta chains from one sample, sequenced in a study of response to subunit inactivated influenza vaccine. TCRdb re-called the RT-PCR reads with MiXCR, one entry per CDR3 protein. The sample holds about 500,000 distinct CDR3 sequences, over 10% seen once. Source: PBMCs from blood, taken 45 days after vaccination. These receptors originate from a man aged 45 to 65 who received an inactivated influenza vaccine.

This clonotype has only a few counts. This chain links TRBV20-1 with TRBJ2-7; TRBD1 matches at 9 bases. Germline CDR1 is DFQATT and CDR2 is SNEGSKA (reference sequence). The CDR3 extends over 14 amino acids. J lost 2 bases, V lost 3 bases, and 5 bases had no gene match. CDR3 sequence (DNA): TGCAGTGCTAGGGGGGACAGGGAAGCCTACGAGCAGTACTTC. This codes for CSARGDREAYEQYF.

Only a few counts were recorded for this clonotype. V gene TRBV20-1 combines with J gene TRBJ2-1, with D perhaps TRBD2 (5 bases). Per germline, CDR1 DFQATT and CDR2 SNEGSKA (reference sequence). V lost 3 bases, J lost 8 bases, and 8 bases lay in between. The CDR3 covers 11 residues. The CDR3, as DNA: TGCAGTGCTAGTACCGGGGATGAGCAGTTCTTC. Its protein product is CSASTGDEQFF.

This clonotype was observed at least ten times. V and J are TRBV20-1 and TRBJ1-4, with 8 bases lining up with TRBD1. After removal of 4 bases from V and 5 bases from J, the junction contained 12 bases not matched to a gene. This CDR3 spans 16 amino acids. Germline-derived CDR1 and CDR2 are DFQATT and SNEGSKA (reference sequence). CDR3 DNA sequence: TGCAGTGCTACCGGACAGGGCCGCGAAGTGAATGAAAAACTGTTTTTT. The encoded protein is CSATGQGREVNEKLFF.